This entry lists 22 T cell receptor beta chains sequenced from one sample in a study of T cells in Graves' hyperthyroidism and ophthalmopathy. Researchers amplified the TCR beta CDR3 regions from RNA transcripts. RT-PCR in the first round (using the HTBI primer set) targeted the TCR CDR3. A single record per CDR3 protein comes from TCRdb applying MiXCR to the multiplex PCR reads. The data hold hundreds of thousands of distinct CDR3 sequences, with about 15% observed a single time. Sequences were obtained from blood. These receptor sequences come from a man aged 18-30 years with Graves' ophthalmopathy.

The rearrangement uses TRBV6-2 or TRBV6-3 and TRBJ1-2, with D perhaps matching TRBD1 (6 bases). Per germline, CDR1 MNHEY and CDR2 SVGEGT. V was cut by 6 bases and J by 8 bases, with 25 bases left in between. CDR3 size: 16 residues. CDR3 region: CASSPTRDIVRIGYTF. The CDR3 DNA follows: TGTGCCAGCAGCCCTACACGGGACATTGTCCGAATCGGCTACACCTTC.

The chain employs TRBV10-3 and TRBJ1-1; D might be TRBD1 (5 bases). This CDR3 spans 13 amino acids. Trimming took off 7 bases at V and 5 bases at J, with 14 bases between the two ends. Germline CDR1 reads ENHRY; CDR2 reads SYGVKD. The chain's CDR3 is CAINGGVGTEAFF. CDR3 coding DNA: TGTGCCATCAATGGGGGGGTGGGTACTGAAGCTTTCTTT.

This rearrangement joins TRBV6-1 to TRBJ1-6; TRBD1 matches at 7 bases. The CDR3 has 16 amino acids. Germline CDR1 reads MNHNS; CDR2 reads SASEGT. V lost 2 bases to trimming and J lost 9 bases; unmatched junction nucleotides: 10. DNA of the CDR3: TGTGCCAGCAGTGAAATGCGAGGGGGCAGGGGTTCACCCCTCCACTTT. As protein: CASSEMRGGRGSPLHF.

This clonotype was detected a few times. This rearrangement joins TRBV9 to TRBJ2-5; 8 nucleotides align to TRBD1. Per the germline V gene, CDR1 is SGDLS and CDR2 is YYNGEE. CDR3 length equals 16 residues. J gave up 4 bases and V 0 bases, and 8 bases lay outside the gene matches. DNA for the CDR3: TGTGCCAGCAGCGTAGAGGGACAGGTCGAGGGAGAGACCCAGTACTTC. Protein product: CASSVEGQVEGETQYF.

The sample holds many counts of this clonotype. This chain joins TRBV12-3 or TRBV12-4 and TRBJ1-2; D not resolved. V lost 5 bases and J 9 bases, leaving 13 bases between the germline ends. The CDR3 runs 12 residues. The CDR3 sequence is CASSGSLRSYTF. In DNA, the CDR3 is TGTGCCAGCAGTGGGTCTTTGCGGAGCTACACCTTC.

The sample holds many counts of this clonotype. The CDR3 coding sequence is TGTGCCAGCAGCTCCTCCCTAGGGCGGGGAACCGGGGAGCTGTTTTTT. Protein: CASSSSLGRGTGELFF. The chain has TRBV12-3 or TRBV12-4 and TRBJ2-2, with D possibly being TRBD2 (6 bases). V lost 6 bases to trimming and J lost 5 bases, with 19 bases between them. The CDR3 is made up of 16 amino acids.

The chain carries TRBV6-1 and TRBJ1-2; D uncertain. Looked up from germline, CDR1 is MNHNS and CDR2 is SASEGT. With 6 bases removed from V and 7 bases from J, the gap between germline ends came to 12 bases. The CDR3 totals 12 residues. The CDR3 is CASSLGSAGYTF. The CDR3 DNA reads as TGTGCCAGCAGCCTTGGGAGCGCTGGCTACACCTTC.

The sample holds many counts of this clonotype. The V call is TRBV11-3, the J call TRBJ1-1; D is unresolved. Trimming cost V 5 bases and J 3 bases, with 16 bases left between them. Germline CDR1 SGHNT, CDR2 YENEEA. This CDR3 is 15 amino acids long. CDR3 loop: CASSRPGLGYTEAFF. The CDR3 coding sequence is TGTGCCAGCAGCCGCCCAGGTTTGGGTTACACTGAAGCTTTCTTT.

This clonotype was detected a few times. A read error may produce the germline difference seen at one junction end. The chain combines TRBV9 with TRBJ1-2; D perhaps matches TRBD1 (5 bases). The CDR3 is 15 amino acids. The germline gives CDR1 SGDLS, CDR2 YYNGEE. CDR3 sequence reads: CASSAEDSPLYGFTF. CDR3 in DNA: TGTGCCAGCAGCGCAGAAGACAGCCCTCTATATGGCTTCACCTTC.

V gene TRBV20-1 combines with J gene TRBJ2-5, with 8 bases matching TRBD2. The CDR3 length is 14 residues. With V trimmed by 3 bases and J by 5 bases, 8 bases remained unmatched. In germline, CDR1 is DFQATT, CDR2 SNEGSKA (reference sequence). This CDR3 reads CSASRAGGLETQYF. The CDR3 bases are TGCAGTGCTAGCCGGGCGGGAGGCTTGGAGACCCAGTACTTC.

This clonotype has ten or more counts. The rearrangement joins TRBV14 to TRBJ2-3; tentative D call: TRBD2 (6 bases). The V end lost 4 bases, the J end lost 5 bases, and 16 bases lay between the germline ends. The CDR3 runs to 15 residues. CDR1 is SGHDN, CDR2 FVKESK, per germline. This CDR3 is CASSRDGSGGDTQYF. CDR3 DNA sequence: TGTGCCAGCAGCCGAGACGGTAGCGGAGGAGATACGCAGTATTTT.

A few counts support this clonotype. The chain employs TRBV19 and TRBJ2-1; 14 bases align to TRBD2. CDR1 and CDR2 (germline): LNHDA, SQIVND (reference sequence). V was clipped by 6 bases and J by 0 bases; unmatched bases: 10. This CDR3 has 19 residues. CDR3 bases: TGTGCCAGTAGGGGACAGGCCGGGACTAGCGGGGGCTCCTACAATGAGCAGTTCTTC. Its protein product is CASRGQAGTSGGSYNEQFF.

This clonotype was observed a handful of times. CDR3 protein: CASNRVAGELFF. The CDR3, as DNA: TGTGCCAGCAACCGGGTCGCCGGGGAGCTGTTTTTT. This chain uses TRBV6-1 with TRBJ2-2, with D uncertain. Between the trimmed V and J ends, which lost 7 bases and 6 bases, there was a span of 9 bases. The CDR3 sequence is 12 residues long. Germline CDR1 MNHNS, CDR2 SASEGT.

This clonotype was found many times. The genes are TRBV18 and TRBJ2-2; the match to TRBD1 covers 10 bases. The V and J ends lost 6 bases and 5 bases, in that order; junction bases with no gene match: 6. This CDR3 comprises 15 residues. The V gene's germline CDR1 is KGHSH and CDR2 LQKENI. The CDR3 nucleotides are TGTGCCAGCTCGACGGGACAGGGGTTAACCGGGGAGCTGTTTTTT. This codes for CASSTGQGLTGELFF.

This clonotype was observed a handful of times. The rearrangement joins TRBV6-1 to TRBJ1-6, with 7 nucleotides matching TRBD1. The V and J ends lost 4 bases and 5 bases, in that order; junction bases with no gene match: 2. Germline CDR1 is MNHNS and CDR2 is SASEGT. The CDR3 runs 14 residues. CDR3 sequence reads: CASSGDRDNSPLHF. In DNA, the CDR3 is TGTGCCAGCAGTGGTGACAGGGATAATTCACCCCTCCACTTT.

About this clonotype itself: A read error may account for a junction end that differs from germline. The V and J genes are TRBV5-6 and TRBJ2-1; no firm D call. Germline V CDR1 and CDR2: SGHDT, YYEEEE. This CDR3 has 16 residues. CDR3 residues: CASSLEVVSSYNEQSF. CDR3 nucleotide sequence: TGTGCCAGCAGCTTGGAAGTCGTGAGCTCCTACAATGAGCAGTCCTTC.

The CDR3 loop is CSAPDRIFGYTF. The DNA for the CDR3 is TGCAGTGCCCCAGACAGAATCTTTGGCTACACCTTC. The genes are TRBV20-1 and TRBJ1-2, with D maybe TRBD1 (5 bases). Trimming stripped 6 bases from V and 7 bases from J, with 15 bases between. The CDR3 sequence is 12 residues long. Germline V gene data show CDR1 as DFQATT and CDR2 as SNEGSKA (reference sequence).

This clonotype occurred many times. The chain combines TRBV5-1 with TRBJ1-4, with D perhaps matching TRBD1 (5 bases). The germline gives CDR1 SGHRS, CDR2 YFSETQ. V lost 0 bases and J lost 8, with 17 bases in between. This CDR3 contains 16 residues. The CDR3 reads CASSLEGSQAQEKLFF. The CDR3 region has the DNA TGCGCCAGCAGCTTGGAGGGGAGCCAAGCTCAGGAAAAACTGTTTTTT.

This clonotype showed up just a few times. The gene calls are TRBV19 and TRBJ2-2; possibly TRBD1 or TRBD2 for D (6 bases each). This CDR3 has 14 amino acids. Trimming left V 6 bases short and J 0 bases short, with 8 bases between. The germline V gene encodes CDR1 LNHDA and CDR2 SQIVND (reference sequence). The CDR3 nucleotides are TGTGCCAGTAGCGGGGGCACGAACACCGGGGAGCTGTTTTTT. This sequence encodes CASSGGTNTGELFF.

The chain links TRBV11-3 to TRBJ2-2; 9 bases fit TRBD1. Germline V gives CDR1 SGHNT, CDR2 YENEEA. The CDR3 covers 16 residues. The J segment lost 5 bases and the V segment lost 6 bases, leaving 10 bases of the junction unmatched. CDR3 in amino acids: CASRNYGTGFTGELFF. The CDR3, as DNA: TGTGCCAGCAGGAATTACGGGACAGGGTTTACCGGGGAGCTGTTTTTT.

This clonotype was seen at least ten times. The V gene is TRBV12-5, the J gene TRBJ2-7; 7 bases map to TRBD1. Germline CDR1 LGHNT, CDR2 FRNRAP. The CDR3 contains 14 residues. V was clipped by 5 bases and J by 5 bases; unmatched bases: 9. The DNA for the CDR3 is TGTGCTAGTGGTCTCGGGACAGAAAGAGACGAGCAGTACTTC. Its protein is CASGLGTERDEQYF.

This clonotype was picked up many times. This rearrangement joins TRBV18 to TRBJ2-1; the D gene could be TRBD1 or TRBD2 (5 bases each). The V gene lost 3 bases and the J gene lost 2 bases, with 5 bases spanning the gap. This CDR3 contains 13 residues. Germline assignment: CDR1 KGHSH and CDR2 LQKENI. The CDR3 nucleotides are TGTGCCAGCTCACCGGGGGCCTACAATGAGCAGTTCTTC. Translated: CASSPGAYNEQFF. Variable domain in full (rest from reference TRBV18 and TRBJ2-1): NAGVMQNPRHLVRRRGQEARLRCSPMKGHSHVYWYRQLPEEGLKFMVYLQKENIIDESGMPKERFSAEFPKEGPSILRIQQVVRGDSAAYFCASSPGAYNEQFFGPGTRLTVL.